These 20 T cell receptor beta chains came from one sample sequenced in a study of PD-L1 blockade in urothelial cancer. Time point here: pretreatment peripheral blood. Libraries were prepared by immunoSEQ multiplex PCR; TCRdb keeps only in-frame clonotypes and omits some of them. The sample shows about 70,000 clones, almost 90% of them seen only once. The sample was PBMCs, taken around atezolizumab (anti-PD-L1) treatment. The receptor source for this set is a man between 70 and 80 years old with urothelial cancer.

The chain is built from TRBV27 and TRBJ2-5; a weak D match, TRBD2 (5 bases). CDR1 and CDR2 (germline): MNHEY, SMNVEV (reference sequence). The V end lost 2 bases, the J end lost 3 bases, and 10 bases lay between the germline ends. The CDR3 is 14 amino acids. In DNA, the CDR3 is TGTGCCAGCAGTTTAGGGAGCGGAGAAGAGACCCAGTACTTC. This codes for CASSLGSGEETQYF.

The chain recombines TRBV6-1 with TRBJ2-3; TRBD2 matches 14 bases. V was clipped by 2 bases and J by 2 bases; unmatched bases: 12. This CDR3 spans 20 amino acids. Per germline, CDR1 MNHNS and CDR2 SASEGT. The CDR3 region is CASSEKGGTSGSPNTDTQYF. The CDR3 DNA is TGTGCCAGCAGTGAAAAGGGGGGGACTAGCGGGAGTCCGAACACAGATACGCAGTATTTT.

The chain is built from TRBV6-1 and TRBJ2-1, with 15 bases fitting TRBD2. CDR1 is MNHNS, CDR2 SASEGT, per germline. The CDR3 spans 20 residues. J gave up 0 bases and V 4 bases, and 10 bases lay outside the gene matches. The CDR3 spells CASSGTGTSGRPSSYNEQFF. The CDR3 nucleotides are TGTGCCAGCAGTGGTACTGGGACTAGCGGGAGGCCTAGCTCCTACAATGAGCAGTTCTTC.

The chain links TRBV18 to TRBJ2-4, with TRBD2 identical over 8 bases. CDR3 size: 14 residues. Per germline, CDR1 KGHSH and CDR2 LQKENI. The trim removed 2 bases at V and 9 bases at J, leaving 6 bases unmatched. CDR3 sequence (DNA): TGTGCCAGCTCACCAACGGGACTAGACGGCATTCAGTACTTC. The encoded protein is CASSPTGLDGIQYF.

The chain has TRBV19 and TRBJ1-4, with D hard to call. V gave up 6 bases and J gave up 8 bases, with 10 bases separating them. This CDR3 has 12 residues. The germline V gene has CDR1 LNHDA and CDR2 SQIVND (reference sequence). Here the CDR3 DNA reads TGTGCCAGTAGCACGGGCGGGGAAAAACTGTTTTTT. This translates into CASSTGGEKLFF.

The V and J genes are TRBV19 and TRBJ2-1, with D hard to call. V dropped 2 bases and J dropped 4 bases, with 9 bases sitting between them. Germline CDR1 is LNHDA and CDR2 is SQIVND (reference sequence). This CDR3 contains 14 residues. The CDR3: CASSIPASYNEQFF. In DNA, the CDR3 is TGTGCCAGTAGTATACCCGCCAGTTACAATGAGCAGTTCTTC.

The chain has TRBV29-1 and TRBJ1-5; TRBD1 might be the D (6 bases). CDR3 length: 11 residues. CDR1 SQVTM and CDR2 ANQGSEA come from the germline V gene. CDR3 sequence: CQVGGAQPQHF. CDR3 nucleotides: TGCCAGGTGGGGGGGGCCCAGCCCCAGCATTTT. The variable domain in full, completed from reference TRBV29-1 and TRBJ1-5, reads SAVISQKPSRDICQRGTSLTIQCQVDSQVTMMFWYRQQPGQSLTLIATANQGSEATYESGFVIDKFPISRPNLTFSTLTVSNMSPEDSSIYLCQVGGAQPQHFGDGTRLSIL.

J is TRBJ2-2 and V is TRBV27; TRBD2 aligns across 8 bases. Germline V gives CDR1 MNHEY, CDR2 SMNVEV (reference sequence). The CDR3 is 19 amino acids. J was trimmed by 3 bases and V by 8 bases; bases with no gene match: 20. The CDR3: CASATYEGLEGSHTGELFF. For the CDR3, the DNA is TGTGCCAGCGCGACCTATGAGGGACTAGAAGGTTCCCACACCGGGGAGCTGTTTTTT.

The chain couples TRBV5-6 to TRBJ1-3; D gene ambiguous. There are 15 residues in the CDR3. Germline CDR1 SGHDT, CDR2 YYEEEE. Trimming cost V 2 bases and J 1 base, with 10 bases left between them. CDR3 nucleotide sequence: TGTGCCAGCAGCTTCGGGGTTGAGTCTGGAAACACCATATATTTT. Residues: CASSFGVESGNTIYF.

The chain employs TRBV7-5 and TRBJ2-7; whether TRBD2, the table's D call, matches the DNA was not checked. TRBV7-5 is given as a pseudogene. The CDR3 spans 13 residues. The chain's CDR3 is CARTREYLYEQYF. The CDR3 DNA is TGTGCCAGAACAAGGGAGTATCTCTACGAGCAGTACTTC.

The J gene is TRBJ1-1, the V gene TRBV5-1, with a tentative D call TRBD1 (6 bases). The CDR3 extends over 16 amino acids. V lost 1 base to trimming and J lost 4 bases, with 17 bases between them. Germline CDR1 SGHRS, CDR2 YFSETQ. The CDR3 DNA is TGCGCCAGCAGCTTGACGGGGGGGGGCAGGGCCACTGAAGCTTTCTTT. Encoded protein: CASSLTGGGRATEAFF.

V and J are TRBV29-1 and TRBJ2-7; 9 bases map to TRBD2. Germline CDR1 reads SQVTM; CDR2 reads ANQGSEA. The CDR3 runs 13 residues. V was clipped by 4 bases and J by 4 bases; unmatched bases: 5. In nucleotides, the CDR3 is TGCAGCGTTGTTTTAGCGGGAGTTTACGAGCAGTACTTC. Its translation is CSVVLAGVYEQYF.

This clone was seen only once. CDR3 DNA sequence: TGTGCTAGTGGCCCGGGACTAGCGGGAGCCGGCTTCACCGGGGAGCTGTTTTTT. It specifies CASGPGLAGAGFTGELFF. The chain couples TRBV12-5 to TRBJ2-2, with 14 positions matching TRBD2. With V trimmed by 6 bases and J by 4 bases, 10 bases remained unmatched. The germline V gene encodes CDR1 LGHNT and CDR2 FRNRAP. This CDR3 region has 18 residues.

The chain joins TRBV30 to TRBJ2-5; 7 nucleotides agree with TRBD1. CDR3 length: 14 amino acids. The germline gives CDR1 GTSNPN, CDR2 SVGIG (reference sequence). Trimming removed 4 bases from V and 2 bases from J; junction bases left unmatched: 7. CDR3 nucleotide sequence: TGTGCCTGGACTAAAGGGACAGCGCAAGAGACCCAGTACTTC. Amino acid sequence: CAWTKGTAQETQYF.

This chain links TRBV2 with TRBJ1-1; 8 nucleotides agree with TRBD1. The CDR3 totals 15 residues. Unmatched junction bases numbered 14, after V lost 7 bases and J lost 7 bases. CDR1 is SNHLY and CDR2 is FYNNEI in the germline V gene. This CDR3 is CASTPLTGAGREAFF. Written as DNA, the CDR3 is TGTGCCAGCACTCCTCTGACAGGGGCGGGTCGTGAAGCTTTCTTT.

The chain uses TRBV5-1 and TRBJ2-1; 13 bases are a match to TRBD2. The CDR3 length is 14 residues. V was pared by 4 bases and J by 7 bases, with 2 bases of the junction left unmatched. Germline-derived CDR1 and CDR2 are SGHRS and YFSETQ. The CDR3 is CASSRLAGGNEQFF. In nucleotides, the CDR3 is TGCGCCAGCAGCCGACTAGCGGGAGGTAATGAGCAGTTCTTC.

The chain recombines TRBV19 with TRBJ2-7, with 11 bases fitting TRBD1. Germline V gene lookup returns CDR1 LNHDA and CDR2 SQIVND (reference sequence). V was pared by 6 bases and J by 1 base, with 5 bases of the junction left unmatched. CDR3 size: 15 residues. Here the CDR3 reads CASSPGTGGSYEQYF. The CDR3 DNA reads TGTGCCAGTAGCCCCGGGACAGGGGGATCCTACGAGCAGTACTTC.

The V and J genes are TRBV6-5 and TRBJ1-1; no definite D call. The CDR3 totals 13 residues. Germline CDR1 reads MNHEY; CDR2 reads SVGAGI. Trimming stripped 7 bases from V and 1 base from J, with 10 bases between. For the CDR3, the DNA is TGTGCCAGCACCTTCGACTCGAACACTGAAGCTTTCTTT. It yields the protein CASTFDSNTEAFF.

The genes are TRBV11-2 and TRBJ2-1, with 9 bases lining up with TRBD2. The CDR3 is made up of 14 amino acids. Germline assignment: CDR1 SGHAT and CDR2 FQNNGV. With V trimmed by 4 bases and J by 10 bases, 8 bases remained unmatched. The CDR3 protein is CASSSGLAFGEQFF. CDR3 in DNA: TGTGCCAGCAGCTCGGGACTAGCTTTCGGGGAGCAGTTCTTC. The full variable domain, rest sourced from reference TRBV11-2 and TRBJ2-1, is EAGVAQSPRYKIIEKRQSVAFWCNPISGHATLYWYQQILGQGPKLLIQFQNNGVVDDSQLPKDRFSAERLKGVDSTLKIQPAKLEDSAVYLCASSSGLAFGEQFFGPGTRLTVL.

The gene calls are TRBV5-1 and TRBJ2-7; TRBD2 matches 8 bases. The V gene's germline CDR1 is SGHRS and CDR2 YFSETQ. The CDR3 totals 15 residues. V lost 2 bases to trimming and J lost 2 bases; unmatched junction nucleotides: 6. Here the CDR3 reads CASSLNSGDAYEQYF. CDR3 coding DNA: TGCGCCAGCAGCTTAAATAGCGGGGATGCCTACGAGCAGTACTTC. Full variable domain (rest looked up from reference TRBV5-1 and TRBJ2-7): KAGVTQTPRYLIKTRGQQVTLSCSPISGHRSVSWYQQTPGQGLQFLFEYFSETQRNKGNFPGRFSGRQFSNSRSEMNVSTLELGDSALYLCASSLNSGDAYEQYFGPGTRLTVT.